These T cell receptor beta chains were read from a single sample in a study of CD8 T cells in ankylosing spondylitis. Each CDR3 protein is one row after TCRdb ran MiXCR on the 5' RACE reads. The repertoire holds some 200,000 distinct CDR3 sequences, with roughly 13% as singletons. The sample comprised blood, either unsorted or a sorted T cell fraction (not recorded which). The origin of the receptors is a male donor with ankylosing spondylitis or in good health (not recorded which). The CDR3 runs from the conserved cysteine through the conserved F or W. The D gene is left open where the match is weak. Clone size is given for some rows only: seen once, a few or many times, or a class if the clone is expanded.

clone size	V gene	J gene	D gene	CDR3 DNA	CDR3 protein
many	TRBV12-3/TRBV12-4	TRBJ1-6	TRBD1	TGTGCCAGCAGTCGGACAGGGGGCGCGGGTTCACCCCTCCACTTT	CASSRTGGAGSPLHF
many	TRBV20-1	TRBJ2-1	NA	TGCAGTGCTATTCACAATGAGCAGTTCTTC	CSAIHNEQFF
NA	TRBV5-1	TRBJ2-7	TRBD1	TGCGCCAGCGGCACCGGGACAGGGTCCCCCTACGAGCAGTACTTC	CASGTGTGSPYEQYF
few	TRBV7-9	TRBJ2-2	TRBD2	TGTGCCAGCAGCTTAACTAGCGGGAGGTTAGACACCGGGGAGCTGTTTTTT	CASSLTSGRLDTGELFF
medium-sized	TRBV7-9	TRBJ1-5	NA	TGTGCCAGCAGCTTAGCGGGTCAGCCCCAGCATTTT	CASSLAGQPQHF
NA	TRBV6-1	TRBJ2-5	NA	TGTGCCAGCAGTGACAGGGACCAGTGGGAGACCCAGTACTTC	CASSDRDQWETQYF
few	TRBV20-1	TRBJ2-3	NA	TGCAGTGGCGAGGCAGGAGGGTTAGATACGCAGTATTTT	CSGEAGGLDTQYF
NA	TRBV12-3/TRBV12-4	TRBJ2-3	TRBD2	TGTGCCAGCAGTTTTTCAGCGGGAGGGTTTATCCTCGTATCTAGCACAGATACGCAGTATTTT	CASSFSAGGFILVSSTDTQYF
few	TRBV19	TRBJ2-5	NA	TGTGCCAGTAGAAGTAGGCTACAAGAGACCCAGTACTTC	CASRSRLQETQYF
few	TRBV12-3/TRBV12-4	TRBJ2-4	TRBD2	TGTGCCAGCAGCCTCGGGGGGGGTCAGTACTTC	CASSLGGGQYF
NA	TRBV29-1	TRBJ1-1	NA	TGCAGCGCCGTTCCCGGGTCCAACACTGAAGCTTTCTTT	CSAVPGSNTEAFF
NA	TRBV6-7	TRBJ2-6	NA	TGTGCGGCCAGTTATTTGCGGGGAAGAGGGGCCAACGTCCTGACTTTC	CAASYLRGRGANVLTF
NA	TRBV7-6	TRBJ2-7	NA	TGTGCCAGCAGCTTAGACACCCAATACGAGCAGTACTTC	CASSLDTQYEQYF
few	TRBV6-5	TRBJ1-1	TRBD1	TGTGCCAGCAGTTTGGTGGGGACAGGGGAATTGGGCACTGAAGCTTTCTTT	CASSLVGTGELGTEAFF
few	TRBV12-3/TRBV12-4	TRBJ2-1	NA	TGTGCCAGCAGTTTTAGTAGCGGCCTCTACAATGAGCAGTTCTTC	CASSFSSGLYNEQFF
NA	TRBV12-3/TRBV12-4	TRBJ1-1	TRBD1	TGTGCCACCATTCGGACAGGAAACACTGAAGCTTTCTTT	CATIRTGNTEAFF